Below are 23 T cell receptor beta chains sequenced from a single sample in a study of blood T cell repertoires in COVID-19. Assay: immunoSEQ multiplex PCR; the TCRdb copy retains only in-frame clones and omits some. The repertoire has under 50,000 clones, about 91% of them found once; the top ten carry roughly 7.1%. Sequencing was done on a sample of peripheral blood. Receptors originate from a human donor in a cohort sampled during active COVID-19.

This sequence joins TRBV15 and TRBJ1-2; D may be TRBD1 (6 bases). CDR3 length: 15 amino acids. Between the trimmed V and J ends, which lost 0 bases and 3 bases, there was a span of 11 bases. CDR1 LNHNV and CDR2 YYDKDF come from the germline V gene (reference sequence). CDR3 sequence reads: CATSRETPGDYGYTF. CDR3 coding DNA: TGTGCCACCAGCAGAGAAACTCCAGGGGACTATGGCTACACCTTC. The whole variable domain, filled in from reference TRBV15 and TRBJ1-2, reads DAMVIQNPRYQVTQFGKPVTLSCSQTLNHNVMYWYQQKSSQAPKLLFHYYDKDFNNEADTPDNFQSRRPNTSFCFLDIRSPGLGDTAMYLCATSRETPGDYGYTFGSGTRLTVV.

V usage is TRBV28 and J usage is TRBJ1-4; TRBD1 agrees at 11 bases. Germline CDR1 is MDHEN and CDR2 is SYDVKM. V was clipped by 2 bases and J by 5 bases; unmatched bases: 1. The CDR3 sequence is 15 residues long. The CDR3 DNA sequence: TGTGCCAGCAGTTTACGGGACAGGGGGAATGAAAAACTGTTTTTT. Translated: CASSLRDRGNEKLFF.

The rearrangement uses TRBV6-4 and TRBJ2-3, with D maybe TRBD2 (6 bases). V was clipped by 6 bases and J by 4 bases, with 11 bases between them. The CDR3 loop spans 13 amino acids. Germline V lookup: CDR1 MRHNA, CDR2 SNTAGT. The CDR3 sequence is CASSPGTPDTQYF. As DNA, the CDR3 is TGTGCCAGCAGCCCCGGGACTCCAGATACGCAGTATTTT.

The genes are TRBV6-5 and TRBJ2-7; tentatively, D is TRBD2 (7 bases). The CDR3 contains 15 residues. In germline, CDR1 is MNHEY, CDR2 SVGAGI. V was pared by 2 bases and J by 3 bases, with 14 bases between. CDR3 protein: CASSYTRGLIYEQYF. DNA of the CDR3: TGTGCCAGCAGTTACACCAGGGGACTAATCTACGAGCAGTACTTC.

The chain couples TRBV19 to TRBJ2-3, with D maybe TRBD2 (6 bases). Trimming pared 6 bases from V and 0 bases from J, leaving 10 bases between. CDR3 length: 14 residues. Germline V CDR1 and CDR2: LNHDA, SQIVND (reference sequence). As DNA, the CDR3 is TGTGCCAGTAGCCGAAGCGGGAGCACAGATACGCAGTATTTT. It yields the protein CASSRSGSTDTQYF.

V and J are TRBV5-6 and TRBJ2-7; 12 bases map to TRBD2. Germline CDR1 and CDR2: SGHDT and YYEEEE. With 4 bases clipped from V and 6 bases from J, the junction kept 20 bases outside the gene matches. The CDR3 sequence is 19 residues long. CDR3 in DNA: TGTGCCAGCAGCACCCCGTCGAGACTAGCGGGAGTATCATTGCTCGAGCAGTACTTC. This sequence encodes CASSTPSRLAGVSLLEQYF.

The chain couples TRBV7-9 to TRBJ1-1; the match to TRBD1 covers 9 bases. This CDR3 has 15 amino acids. Trimming took 6 bases from V and 4 from J; bases not matched to a gene: 9. The germline CDR1 and CDR2 sequences are SEHNR and FQNEAQ (reference sequence). The CDR3 bases are TGTGCCAGCAGTACCTCACAGGGGGCCCTCACTGAAGCTTTCTTT. Its protein product is CASSTSQGALTEAFF.

This chain links TRBV6-5 with TRBJ2-5, with D possibly being TRBD1 (5 bases). In germline, CDR1 is MNHEY, CDR2 SVGAGI. The V and J ends lost 10 bases and 5 bases respectively, with 23 bases between them. The CDR3 covers 15 residues. The DNA for the CDR3 is TGTGCCACCGGACCCAGGGCCCATGGCAGGGAGACCCAGTACTTC. Protein: CATGPRAHGRETQYF.

The chain links TRBV4-2 to TRBJ2-1; 9 nucleotides agree with TRBD2. The J segment lost 5 bases and the V segment lost 0 bases, leaving 5 bases of the junction unmatched. The CDR3 totals 16 residues. Looked up from germline, CDR1 is LGHNA and CDR2 is YNFKEQ. CDR3 protein: CASSQEISGSNNEQFF. Written as DNA, the CDR3 is TGTGCCAGCAGCCAAGAAATTAGCGGGAGTAACAATGAGCAGTTCTTC.

CDR3 bases: TGTGCCAGCAGTTTAGAGGGACAGGGCCCCCGGGAGACCCAGTACTTC. Translating gives CASSLEGQGPRETQYF. V usage is TRBV28 and J usage is TRBJ2-5, with 9 bases lining up with TRBD1. This CDR3 has 16 residues. The V segment lost 2 bases and the J segment 5 bases; nucleotides outside the gene matches: 9. Germline CDR1 reads MDHEN; CDR2 reads SYDVKM.

This clone was recorded only once. This chain joins TRBV6-5 and TRBJ1-4, with 8 bases matching TRBD1. After removal of 2 bases from V and 7 bases from J, the junction contained 3 bases not matched to a gene. The germline gives CDR1 MNHEY, CDR2 SVGAGI. The CDR3 loop spans 14 amino acids. This chain's CDR3 is CASSYNDRGEKLFF. The CDR3 DNA reads as TGTGCCAGCAGTTACAACGACAGGGGTGAAAAACTGTTTTTT.

The V call is TRBV3-1 (or the pseudogene TRBV3-2), the J call TRBJ2-3; TRBD2 aligns across 7 bases. Losses at the gene ends were 3 bases for V and 0 bases for J; bases not matched to a gene: 3. Germline CDR1 LGHDT, CDR2 YNNKEL (reference sequence). The CDR3 is 15 residues long. The CDR3 bases are TGTGCCAGCAGCCATTGGGGGGGAAGCACAGATACGCAGTATTTT. It is translated as CASSHWGGSTDTQYF.

The J gene is TRBJ1-4, the V gene TRBV7-6, with TRBD1 matching 7 bases. V gave up 2 bases and J gave up 4 bases; unmatched junction bases: 4. Germline CDR1 and CDR2: SGHVS and FNYEAQ. CDR3 length: 15 amino acids. This CDR3 is CASSLWTGNNEKLFF. CDR3 DNA: TGTGCCAGCAGCTTATGGACAGGAAATAATGAAAAACTGTTTTTT.

This CDR3 reads CASSSGGSEQYF. CDR3 coding DNA: TGTGCCAGCAGTTCTGGGGGGAGCGAGCAGTACTTC. This chain links TRBV28 with TRBJ2-7; maybe TRBD2 (6 bases). Germline V CDR1 and CDR2: MDHEN, SYDVKM. V shed 4 bases and J shed 6 bases, with 10 bases lying between them. This CDR3 is built from 12 residues.

The V call is TRBV19, the J call TRBJ1-1; unclear D gene. The V gene lost 9 bases and the J gene lost 0 bases, with 17 bases spanning the gap. There are 15 residues in the CDR3. The germline V gene has CDR1 LNHDA and CDR2 SQIVND (reference sequence). CDR3 sequence reads: CASQDKNALNTEAFF. DNA for the CDR3: TGTGCCAGCCAAGACAAGAACGCTTTGAACACTGAAGCTTTCTTT.

V usage is TRBV5-6 and J usage is TRBJ1-2; 7 bases map to TRBD1. This CDR3 has 13 amino acids. CDR1 is SGHDT, CDR2 YYEEEE, per germline. V lost 6 bases and J lost 5; bases outside the gene matches: 7. CDR3 loop: CASKGGVGYGYTF. CDR3 in DNA: TGTGCCAGCAAAGGGGGCGTTGGGTATGGCTACACCTTC. Supplemented by reference TRBV5-6 and TRBJ1-2, the full variable domain reads DAGVTQSPTHLIKTRGQQVTLRCSPKSGHDTVSWYQQALGQGPQFIFQYYEEEERQRGNFPDRFSGHQFPNYSSELNVNALLLGDSALYLCASKGGVGYGYTFGSGTRLTVV.

The rearrangement links TRBV11-3 to TRBJ2-1, with D unclear. The germline V gene encodes CDR1 SGHNT and CDR2 YENEEA. V lost 5 bases and J lost 1, with 15 bases in between. The CDR3 extends over 16 amino acids. This CDR3 is CASSRRGYTSYNEQFF. The CDR3 nucleotides are TGTGCCAGCAGCCGCCGCGGCTACACTTCCTACAATGAGCAGTTCTTC.

The genes are TRBV6-5 and TRBJ1-1; the D gene is possibly TRBD1 (5 bases). Germline CDR1 is MNHEY and CDR2 is SVGAGI. Trimming took 6 bases from V and 5 from J, leaving 16 bases between them. The CDR3 consists of 14 residues. The CDR3 reads CASSLTGAGTEAFF. CDR3 nucleotide sequence: TGTGCCAGCAGCCTGACTGGGGCAGGAACTGAAGCTTTCTTT.

This chain joins TRBV28 and TRBJ2-5; 7 bases agree with TRBD2. CDR1 is MDHEN, CDR2 SYDVKM, per germline. Germline trimming cut 5 bases from V and 3 bases from J; bases unmatched to any gene: 12. The CDR3 spans 16 residues. The CDR3 loop reads CASSAYRQSGKETQYF. CDR3 DNA sequence: TGTGCCAGCAGTGCATACCGGCAGAGCGGGAAAGAGACCCAGTACTTC.

V is TRBV7-4 and J is TRBJ1-5; D is perhaps TRBD1 (5 bases). The CDR3 runs to 17 residues. V shed 0 bases and J shed 2 bases, with 14 bases lying between them. The germline V gene encodes CDR1 SGHVT and CDR2 SQSDAQ. The chain's CDR3 is CASSLAGEGSCNQPQHF. The CDR3 region has the DNA TGTGCCAGCAGCTTAGCGGGGGAGGGCAGCTGCAATCAGCCCCAGCATTTT.

J is TRBJ1-1 and V is TRBV3-1 (or the pseudogene TRBV3-2); a possible D gene is TRBD1 (5 bases). Trimming stripped 2 bases from V and 4 bases from J, with 17 bases between. Germline V gene sequence: CDR1 LGHDT, CDR2 YNNKEL (reference sequence). This CDR3 spans 16 amino acids. The chain's CDR3 is CASSQLKGQGGTEAFF. CDR3 nucleotides: TGTGCCAGCAGCCAACTCAAAGGGCAGGGAGGCACTGAAGCTTTCTTT.

This CDR3 is CASSYWDRNQPQHF. The CDR3 DNA is TGTGCCAGCAGTTATTGGGACAGAAATCAGCCCCAGCATTTT. This rearrangement joins TRBV6-2 or TRBV6-3 to TRBJ1-5, with 7 bases lining up with TRBD1. The CDR3 contains 14 residues. With 3 bases clipped from V and 4 bases from J, the junction kept 3 bases outside the gene matches. Looked up from germline, CDR1 is MNHEY and CDR2 is SVGEGT.

This chain uses TRBV10-2 with TRBJ2-3; a possible D gene is TRBD2 (6 bases). The germline V gene encodes CDR1 WSHSY and CDR2 SAAADI. The CDR3 covers 16 residues. V was cut by 4 bases and J by 3 bases, with 17 bases left in between. The CDR3 here is CASSVALRGLTDTQYF. For the CDR3, the DNA is TGCGCCAGCAGTGTTGCTTTGCGGGGCTTGACAGATACGCAGTATTTT.